A single sample is the source of the 11 T cell receptor beta chains below, sequenced in a study of blood T cell repertoires in COVID-19. Here immunoSEQ multiplex PCR was the method, and the copy in TCRdb shows in-frame clones only, minus some. This table holds 200,000 to 250,000 clones, roughly 84% found once. The sequenced sample consisted of PBMCs or T cells enriched from blood (not recorded which). These receptors originate from a woman aged 40-49 years who had recovered from COVID-19.

Only a few counts were recorded for this clone. The chain carries TRBV9 and TRBJ2-1; TRBD2 matches 10 bases. CDR1 is SGDLS and CDR2 is YYNGEE in the germline V gene. With 2 bases clipped from V and 7 bases from J, the junction kept 15 bases outside the gene matches. The CDR3 loop spans 18 amino acids. DNA for the CDR3: TGTGCCAGCAGCGTTCAAGCTAGCGGGAGTGGAGTTCGGAATGAGCAGTTCTTC. Translation: CASSVQASGSGVRNEQFF.

The count of this clone is one. This chain uses TRBV9 with TRBJ2-1; the match to TRBD2 covers 8 bases. In germline, CDR1 is SGDLS, CDR2 YYNGEE. The ends lost 5 bases at V and 4 bases at J; junction bases unmatched: 11. The CDR3 is 16 residues long. Here the CDR3 reads CASRPPGLEGYNEQFF. The CDR3 DNA follows: TGTGCCAGCAGACCCCCGGGACTAGAGGGATACAATGAGCAGTTCTTC.

The V call is TRBV9, the J call TRBJ1-4; 7 bases line up with TRBD1. The CDR3 sequence is 14 residues long. CDR1 SGDLS and CDR2 YYNGEE come from the germline V gene. J lost 5 bases, V lost 0 bases, and 1 base had no gene match. In nucleotides, the CDR3 is TGTGCCAGCAGCGTAGGCAGGGGGAATGAAAAACTGTTTTTT. The encoded protein is CASSVGRGNEKLFF.

This sequence joins TRBV6-5 and TRBJ2-1, with D perhaps matching TRBD2 (6 bases). The CDR3 loop spans 12 amino acids. V was clipped by 11 bases and J by 5 bases, with 13 bases between them. CDR1 MNHEY and CDR2 SVGAGI come from the germline V gene. In DNA form, the CDR3 reads TGTGCCGCCGGGCGGGATGACAATGAGCAGTTCTTC. It is translated as CAAGRDDNEQFF.

This clone was recorded only once. This sequence joins TRBV5-4 and TRBJ2-3; tentative D call: TRBD2 (5 bases). Trimming stripped 4 bases from V and 1 base from J, with 13 bases between. In germline, CDR1 is SGHNT, CDR2 YYREEE (reference sequence). The CDR3 is 15 residues long. The DNA of the CDR3 is TGTGCCAGCAGCCCGATGCAGGAGGGCACAGATACGCAGTATTTT. It translates to CASSPMQEGTDTQYF.

The V gene is TRBV11-2, the J gene TRBJ2-5; TRBD1 matches 7 bases. In germline, CDR1 is SGHAT, CDR2 FQNNGV. V was clipped by 3 bases and J by 5 bases; unmatched bases: 6. There are 14 residues in the CDR3. This CDR3 is CASSFTGATETQYF. The CDR3 DNA follows: TGTGCCAGCAGCTTTACAGGGGCGACGGAGACCCAGTACTTC.

This chain connects TRBV7-2 to TRBJ2-1; D possibly corresponds to TRBD2 (6 bases). Trimming took off 5 bases at V and 4 bases at J, with 24 bases between the two ends. CDR1 and CDR2 from the germline V gene are SGHTA and FQGNSA. The CDR3 has 18 amino acids. For the CDR3, the DNA is TGTGCCAGCAGCCCGGGACTTCCTTTACCTCCTCCGTACAATGAGCAGTTCTTC. Its translation is CASSPGLPLPPPYNEQFF.

CDR3 nucleotide sequence: TGTGCCAGCAGTTATACAGGCAGGCCCACAGATACGCAGTATTTT. Encoded protein: CASSYTGRPTDTQYF. This chain connects TRBV6-6 to TRBJ2-3; a weak D match, TRBD1 (5 bases). Trimming pared 3 bases from V and 2 bases from J, leaving 12 bases between. From germline, CDR1 is MNHNY and CDR2 SVGAGI (reference sequence). The CDR3 runs to 15 residues.

Concerning this clone: The sample contains more than one DNA sequence encoding this CDR3. The chain is built from TRBV7-9 and TRBJ2-1; 11 bases match TRBD2. This CDR3 region has 16 residues. J gave up 3 bases and V 5 bases, and 6 bases lay outside the gene matches. Germline V gives CDR1 SEHNR, CDR2 FQNEAQ (reference sequence). CDR3 in DNA: TGTGCCAGCAGCCGGAGTGGGACTAGCGGCTACAATGAGCAGTTCTTC. It encodes CASSRSGTSGYNEQFF.

The V gene is TRBV7-9, the J gene TRBJ2-1; possibly TRBD2 for D (5 bases). Germline values: CDR1 SEHNR, CDR2 FQNEAQ (reference sequence). The CDR3 length is 16 residues. V dropped 5 bases and J dropped 0 bases, with 14 bases sitting between them. The CDR3 bases are TGTGCCAGCAGCCCCCCGACGGGGAGCTCCTACAATGAGCAGTTCTTC. Translating gives CASSPPTGSSYNEQFF.

This clone turned up a few times. The gene calls are TRBV28 and TRBJ1-3; D not certain. The CDR3 is 15 residues long. Per germline, CDR1 MDHEN and CDR2 SYDVKM. V was pared by 3 bases and J by 4 bases, with 13 bases between. DNA of the CDR3: TGTGCCAGCAGTTTGGAGCCGAGCGTCGGAAACACCATATATTTT. It encodes CASSLEPSVGNTIYF.